The 19 T cell receptor beta chains presented below share a single source sample, sequenced in a study of blood T cell repertoires in COVID-19. The data were produced by immunoSEQ multiplex PCR, yet TCRdb's version contains in-frame clones alone and is incomplete. The table lists about 130,000 clones, approximately 85% of them singletons. The material sequenced was peripheral blood. Every receptor here comes from a man older than 75 with active or convalescent COVID-19.

J is TRBJ1-1 and V is TRBV19; perhaps TRBD1 as D (6 bases). The CDR3 length is 13 residues. In germline, CDR1 is LNHDA, CDR2 SQIVND (reference sequence). The ends were cut back, 5 bases at V and 2 bases at J, with 9 bases in the middle. The CDR3, as DNA: TGTGCCAGTAGTCTACAGGGAAACACTGAAGCTTTCTTT. This translates into CASSLQGNTEAFF.

The V and J genes are TRBV12-3 or TRBV12-4 and TRBJ1-4, with 12 bases identical to TRBD1. The junction had 4 bases not matched to a gene; V was cut back by 9 bases and J by 8 bases. This CDR3 has 13 residues. DNA for the CDR3: TGTGCCAGTAGAGGGACAGGGGGCGAAAAACTGTTTTTT. It translates to CASRGTGGEKLFF.

The chain is built from TRBV3-1 (or the pseudogene TRBV3-2) and TRBJ2-5; TRBD1 agrees at 8 bases. The V gene end was trimmed by 5 bases and the J gene end by 5 bases; junction bases not matched to a gene: 7. The CDR3 is 14 residues long. CDR1 is LGHDT, CDR2 YNNKEL, per germline (reference sequence). The CDR3 region is CASSSGQGGETQYF. Here the CDR3 DNA reads TGTGCCAGCAGCTCTGGACAGGGCGGGGAGACCCAGTACTTC.

The CDR3 DNA follows: TGTGCCAGTACGGACAGGTCTTCCTACGAGCAGTACTTC. This codes for CASTDRSSYEQYF. J is TRBJ2-7 and V is TRBV19; TRBD1 matches 7 bases. CDR3 length: 13 residues. Unmatched junction bases numbered 4, after V lost 7 bases and J lost 1 base. Germline V gives CDR1 LNHDA, CDR2 SQIVND (reference sequence).

This chain joins TRBV9 and TRBJ2-1, with D maybe TRBD2 (7 bases). The CDR3 loop spans 18 amino acids. Trimming removed 3 bases at V and 0 bases at J, with 19 bases between. The germline V gene encodes CDR1 SGDLS and CDR2 YYNGEE. The CDR3 DNA is TGTGCCAGCAGCGCACCCAGGGGCGGGGGACGCTCCTACAATGAGCAGTTCTTC. Protein: CASSAPRGGGRSYNEQFF.

This chain joins TRBV4-1 and TRBJ2-7, with D possibly being TRBD1 (6 bases). Trimming left V 4 bases short and J 3 bases short, with 13 bases between. The germline V gene encodes CDR1 MGHRA and CDR2 YSYEKL. The CDR3 is 14 residues long. The CDR3 DNA follows: TGCGCCAGCAGCCGGACAGTGGACGGCTACGAGCAGTACTTC. This codes for CASSRTVDGYEQYF.

The V gene is TRBV5-1, the J gene TRBJ2-5; D possibly corresponds to TRBD1 (5 bases). This CDR3 is 14 amino acids long. Trimming pared 0 bases from V and 7 bases from J, leaving 13 bases between. Germline assignment: CDR1 SGHRS and CDR2 YFSETQ. CDR3 loop: CASSLDSGLGTQYF. The CDR3 DNA reads TGCGCCAGCAGCTTGGATTCAGGGTTGGGGACCCAGTACTTC.

This rearrangement joins TRBV2 to TRBJ2-1; D not certain. In germline, CDR1 is SNHLY, CDR2 FYNNEI. This CDR3 contains 12 residues. Trimming pared 1 base from V and 13 bases from J, leaving 11 bases between. CDR3 nucleotides: TGTGCCAGCAGTGAAGACTTTTCTTCTCAGTTCTTC. This codes for CASSEDFSSQFF.

The chain uses TRBV5-8 and TRBJ1-3; 10 nucleotides line up with TRBD1. CDR3 size: 15 residues. CDR1 is SGHTS, CDR2 YDEGEE, per germline. V lost 4 bases and J lost 4; bases outside the gene matches: 5. The CDR3, as DNA: TGTGCCAGCAGCCTCCGGGGACAGGGGGGAAACACCATATATTTT. This encodes CASSLRGQGGNTIYF.

The chain uses TRBV11-3 and TRBJ1-4; D is possibly TRBD1 (6 bases). V was cut by 0 bases and J by 0 bases, with 20 bases left in between. CDR3 length equals 20 residues. Germline V gene lookup returns CDR1 SGHNT and CDR2 YENEEA. Here the CDR3 DNA reads TGTGCCAGCAGCTTAGAGGGGGCGAACCCAACCCTTGCAACTAATGAAAAACTGTTTTTT. This encodes CASSLEGANPTLATNEKLFF.

The chain employs TRBV4-1 and TRBJ1-6; 7 bases line up with TRBD1. Germline CDR1 is MGHRA and CDR2 is YSYEKL. V shed 6 bases and J 2 bases; nucleotides not matched to a gene: 1. CDR3 length: 14 amino acids. The CDR3 protein is CASSQGAYNSPLHF. The CDR3 DNA follows: TGCGCCAGCAGTCAGGGGGCCTATAATTCACCCCTCCACTTT.

This rearrangement joins TRBV5-1 to TRBJ2-6, with 8 bases matching TRBD1. The germline CDR1 and CDR2 sequences are SGHRS and YFSETQ. With V trimmed by 4 bases and J by 1 base, 13 bases remained unmatched. The CDR3 is 19 residues long. The CDR3 sequence: CASSRAALQGVSGANVLTF. In nucleotides, the CDR3 is TGCGCCAGCAGCAGGGCCGCCTTACAGGGGGTTTCTGGGGCCAACGTCCTGACTTTC.

CDR3 in amino acids: CASSTRTGSSYNEQFF. In DNA form, the CDR3 reads TGTGCCAGCAGCACTCGGACAGGGAGCTCCTACAATGAGCAGTTCTTC. The V call is TRBV7-6, the J call TRBJ2-1, with TRBD1 matching over 8 bases. CDR3 length equals 16 residues. With 5 bases clipped from V and 0 bases from J, the junction kept 6 bases outside the gene matches. Germline values: CDR1 SGHVS, CDR2 FNYEAQ. The whole variable domain, remainder taken from reference TRBV7-6 and TRBJ2-1, is GAGVSQSPRYKVTKRGQDVALRCDPISGHVSLYWYRQALGQGPEFLTYFNYEAQQDKSGLPNDRFSAERPEGSISTLTIQRTEQRDSAMYRCASSTRTGSSYNEQFFGPGTRLTVL.

The rearrangement uses TRBV6-2 or TRBV6-3 and TRBJ2-1; 9 bases match TRBD2. J lost 9 bases, V lost 2 bases, and 14 bases had no gene match. The CDR3 totals 17 residues. CDR1 and CDR2 (germline): MNHEY, SVGEGT. Here the CDR3 reads CASSYPAGTSPYTEQFF. The CDR3 DNA sequence: TGTGCCAGCAGTTACCCGGCCGGGACTAGCCCGTATACTGAGCAGTTCTTC.

The chain recombines TRBV11-2 with TRBJ2-3; D perhaps matches TRBD2 (7 bases). The CDR3 runs 15 residues. Trimming stripped 4 bases from V and 6 bases from J, with 17 bases between. CDR1 is SGHAT, CDR2 FQNNGV, per germline. This chain's CDR3 is CASSYRAGGLDTQYF. CDR3 in DNA: TGTGCCAGCAGCTACAGGGCCGGGGGGTTGGATACGCAGTATTTT.

The chain uses TRBV25-1 and TRBJ1-5, with a possible D match to TRBD1 (5 bases). V dropped 3 bases and J dropped 3 bases, with 9 bases sitting between them. In germline, CDR1 is MGHDK, CDR2 SYGVNS. This CDR3 is 14 amino acids long. CDR3 nucleotide sequence: TGTGCCAGCAGTGAGGCAGGGTACAATCAGCCCCAGCATTTT. This gives the protein CASSEAGYNQPQHF.

The rearrangement links TRBV7-2 to TRBJ1-1; no clear D gene. V was cut by 2 bases and J by 4 bases, with 11 bases left in between. Looked up from germline, CDR1 is SGHTA and CDR2 is FQGNSA. This CDR3 comprises 14 residues. CDR3: CASSLPLPGTEAFF. The CDR3 DNA reads as TGTGCCAGCAGCTTACCCCTCCCGGGCACTGAAGCTTTCTTT.

The chain has TRBV21-1 and TRBJ2-2; the D call in the table, TRBD1, was not verified against the DNA. TRBV21-1 is a pseudogene. The CDR3 has 16 residues. CDR3 amino acids: CASSTDRRPWTGELFF. CDR3 sequence (DNA): TGTGCCAGCAGCACGGACAGGAGGCCGTGGACCGGGGAGCTGTTTTTT.

V and J are TRBV4-3 and TRBJ2-2; D is ambiguous. This CDR3 has 14 residues. With 4 bases removed from V and 4 bases from J, the gap between germline ends came to 10 bases. Germline V gives CDR1 LGHNA, CDR2 YSLEER. The CDR3 sequence is CASSLSSGTGELFF. The CDR3 region has the DNA TGCGCCAGCAGCCTTTCGTCAGGCACCGGGGAGCTGTTTTTT.